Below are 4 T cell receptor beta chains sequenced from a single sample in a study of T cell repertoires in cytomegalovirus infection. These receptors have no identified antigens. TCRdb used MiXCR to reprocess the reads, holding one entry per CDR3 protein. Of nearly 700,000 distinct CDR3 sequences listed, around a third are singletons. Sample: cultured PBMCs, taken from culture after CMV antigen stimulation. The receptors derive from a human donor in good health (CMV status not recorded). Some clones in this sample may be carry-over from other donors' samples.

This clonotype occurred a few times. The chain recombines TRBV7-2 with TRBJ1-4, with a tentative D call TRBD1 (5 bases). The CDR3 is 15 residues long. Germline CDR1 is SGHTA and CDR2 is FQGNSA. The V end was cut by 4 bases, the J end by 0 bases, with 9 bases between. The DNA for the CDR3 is TGTGCCAGCAGCTCAACCAGGGCAACTAATGAAAAACTGTTTTTT. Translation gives CASSSTRATNEKLFF. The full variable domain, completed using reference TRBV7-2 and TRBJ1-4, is GAGVSQSPSNKVTEKGKDVELRCDPISGHTALYWYRQSLGQGLEFLIYFQGNSAPDKSGLPSDRFSAERTGGSVSTLTIQRTQQEDSAVYLCASSSTRATNEKLFFGSGTQLSVL.

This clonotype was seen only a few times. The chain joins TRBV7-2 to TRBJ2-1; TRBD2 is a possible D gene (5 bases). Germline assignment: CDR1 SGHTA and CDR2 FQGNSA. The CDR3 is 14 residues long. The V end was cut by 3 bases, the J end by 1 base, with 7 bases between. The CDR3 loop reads CASSLRTSYNEQFF. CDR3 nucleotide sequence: TGTGCCAGCAGCTTGCGGACTTCCTACAATGAGCAGTTCTTC.

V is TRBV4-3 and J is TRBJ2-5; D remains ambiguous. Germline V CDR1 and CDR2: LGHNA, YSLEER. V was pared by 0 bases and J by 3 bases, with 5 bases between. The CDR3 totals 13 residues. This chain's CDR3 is CASSQEAEETQYF. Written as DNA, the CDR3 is TGCGCCAGCAGCCAAGAGGCGGAAGAGACCCAGTACTTC.

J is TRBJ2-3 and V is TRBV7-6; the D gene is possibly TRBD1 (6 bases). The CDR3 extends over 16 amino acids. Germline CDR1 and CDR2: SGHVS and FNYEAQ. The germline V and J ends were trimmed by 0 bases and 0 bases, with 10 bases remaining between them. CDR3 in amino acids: CASSLAVGASTDTQYF. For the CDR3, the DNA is TGTGCCAGCAGCTTAGCGGTGGGGGCCAGCACAGATACGCAGTATTTT.